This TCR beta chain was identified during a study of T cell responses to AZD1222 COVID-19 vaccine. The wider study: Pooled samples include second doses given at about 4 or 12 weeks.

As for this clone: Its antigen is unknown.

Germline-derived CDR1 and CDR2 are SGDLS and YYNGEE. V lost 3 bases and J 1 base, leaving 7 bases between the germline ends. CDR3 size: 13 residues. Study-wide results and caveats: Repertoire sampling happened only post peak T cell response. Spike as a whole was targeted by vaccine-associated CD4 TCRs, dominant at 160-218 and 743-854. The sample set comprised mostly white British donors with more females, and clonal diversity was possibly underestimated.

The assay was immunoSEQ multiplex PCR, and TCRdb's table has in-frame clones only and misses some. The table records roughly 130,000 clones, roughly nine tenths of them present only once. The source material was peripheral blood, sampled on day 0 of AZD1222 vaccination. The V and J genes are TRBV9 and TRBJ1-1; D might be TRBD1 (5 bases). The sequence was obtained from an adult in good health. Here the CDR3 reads CASSETGNTEAFF. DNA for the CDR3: TGTGCCAGCAGCGAAACAGGGAACACTGAAGCTTTCTTT. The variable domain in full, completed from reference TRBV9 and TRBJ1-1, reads DSGVTQTPKHLITATGQRVTLRCSPRSGDLSVYWYQQSLDQGLQFLIQYYNGEERAKGNILERFSAQQFPDLHSELNLSSLELGDSALYFCASSETGNTEAFFGQGTRLTVV.